This entry describes one T cell receptor (beta chain). Germline loops: CDR1 MNHNS, CDR2 SASEGT. This CDR3 is built from 14 residues. V shed 7 bases and J 2 bases; nucleotides not matched to a gene: 5. The assay used deep level. Authors' processing steps: ImmunoSEQ junction-only sequences lacked quality scores, so their filtering differed. Sequenced by immunoSEQ multiplex PCR; TCRdb stores in-frame clones only, minus some. V and J calls and clone size come straight from that table; D and trimming were deduced from the DNA. The sample yields 450,000 to 650,000 clones, about 80% seen once. The sample is drawn from a study of shared clonotypes between healthy human individuals. The study drew all its donors from Caucasian adults living in Nashville, Tennessee. The study used 83 million or so PBMCs per unsorted sample for genomic DNA.

The origin of this receptor is a woman in her thirties or forties in good health. Some clones in this sample may be carry-over from other donors' samples. The chain couples TRBV6-1 to TRBJ2-1; 7 bases agree with TRBD1. Material for sequencing was PBMCs. The DNA of the CDR3 is TGTGCCAGCAACGAAGGGGGCCCCTACAATGAGCAGTTCTTC. Translation: CASNEGGPYNEQFF.